This TCR beta chain was recovered during a study of T cell responses to AZD1222 COVID-19 vaccine. On the study more broadly: Both about-4-week and about-12-week second-dose recipients were combined. Study-wide points: At baseline, just five to seven AZD1222 recipients tested seropositive. Vaccination with two AZD1222 doses was followed by a rise in Spike-specific TCR breadth and depth. Among spike-specific TCRs, nearly half reportedly target unmutated variant regions.

A note on this clone: The antigen remains unidentified.

Only in-frame clones appear in the TCRdb table, and some are missing; sequencing was by immunoSEQ multiplex PCR. The data contain 100,000 to 150,000 clones, about 90% of them singletons. After removal of 5 bases from V and 2 bases from J, the junction contained 8 bases not matched to a gene. The CDR3 is made up of 15 amino acids. Germline CDR1 SGHNT, CDR2 YENEEA. The sequence was collected from an adult in good health. This material consisted of peripheral blood, taken on day 0 of AZD1222 vaccination. The rearrangement joins TRBV11-3 to TRBJ2-7, with 8 bases lining up with TRBD1. CDR3 DNA: TGTGCCAGCAGCAAGCAAGGGACAGGCCCCTACGAGCAGTACTTC. It yields the protein CASSKQGTGPYEQYF.